A selection of T cell receptor beta chains follows, all from one sample in a study of T cell repertoires in cytomegalovirus infection. The antigens for these receptors are not known. TCRdb independently ran MiXCR on the reads; one entry per CDR3 protein. This sample has 750,000 to 950,000 distinct CDR3 sequences; 25% to 30% occur once, and the top ten carry less than 15%. Material: cultured CD8+ T cells from PBMCs, obtained from culture after CMV antigen stimulation. The source is a human donor in good health (CMV status not recorded). Some clones in this sample may be carry-over from other donors' samples. The CDR3 runs from the conserved cysteine through the conserved F or W. Each record gives: J gene, D gene, clone size, V gene, CDR3 DNA, CDR3 protein. The D gene is left open where the match is weak. Expanded clones get a size class; other rows say once, few or many, or leave the size out.

J gene: TRBJ2-1
D gene: -
clone size: -
V gene: TRBV20-1
CDR3 DNA: TGCAGTGCTAGGCACGTCAAGGGTTTTGTCTATGAGCAGTTCTTC
CDR3 protein: CSARHVKGFVYEQFF

J gene: TRBJ1-4
D gene: TRBD1
clone size: few
V gene: TRBV27
CDR3 DNA: TGTGCCAGCAGTACCCGGGACAGGGGGTTGTCGACTAATGAAAAACTGTTTTTT
CDR3 protein: CASSTRDRGLSTNEKLFF

J gene: TRBJ1-1
D gene: -
clone size: few
V gene: TRBV27
CDR3 DNA: TGTGCCAGCAGTTTATCGCCAGGGATCGCTGAAGCTTTCTTT
CDR3 protein: CASSLSPGIAEAFF

J gene: TRBJ1-1
D gene: TRBD1
clone size: few
V gene: TRBV4-1
CDR3 DNA: TGCGCCAGCAGCCAAGGGGGACAGAGAGCTGAAGCTTTCTTT
CDR3 protein: CASSQGGQRAEAFF

J gene: TRBJ1-2
D gene: -
clone size: -
V gene: TRBV6-6
CDR3 DNA: TGTGCCAGCAGTTACTTAAACAGGGATGGCTACACCTTC
CDR3 protein: CASSYLNRDGYTF

J gene: TRBJ1-5
D gene: -
clone size: -
V gene: TRBV27
CDR3 DNA: TGTGCCAGCAGTTCAGGGTCAGGGGTAACCCCCCAGCATTTT
CDR3 protein: CASSSGSGVTPQHF

J gene: TRBJ2-7
D gene: -
clone size: -
V gene: TRBV27
CDR3 DNA: TGTCCCAGCAGTTTCAAAGCCAAGGGCCACCTCTACGAGCAGTACTTC
CDR3 protein: CPSSFKAKGHLYEQYF

J gene: TRBJ2-3
D gene: -
clone size: many
V gene: TRBV27
CDR3 DNA: TGTGCCAGCAGTTTCCGGCCCCACTTCACAGATACGCAGTATTTT
CDR3 protein: CASSFRPHFTDTQYF

J gene: TRBJ1-4
D gene: -
clone size: -
V gene: TRBV7-6
CDR3 DNA: TGTGCCAGCAGCTCCGCAGGGCCCGAATTGGGAAAACTGTTTTTT
CDR3 protein: CASSSAGPELGKLFF

J gene: TRBJ1-2
D gene: -
clone size: few
V gene: TRBV7-8
CDR3 DNA: TGTGCCAGCAGCATCCGGGACCTCTCCAACTATGGCTACACCTTC
CDR3 protein: CASSIRDLSNYGYTF

J gene: TRBJ2-1
D gene: TRBD2
clone size: few
V gene: TRBV5-1
CDR3 DNA: TGCGCCAGCAATGTAGCGGGGGGAGAGCAGTTCTTC
CDR3 protein: CASNVAGGEQFF

J gene: TRBJ2-7
D gene: -
clone size: few
V gene: TRBV7-9
CDR3 DNA: TGTGCCAGCAGCTTAGCAGATGACGAGCAGTACTTC
CDR3 protein: CASSLADDEQYF

J gene: TRBJ2-1
D gene: TRBD2
clone size: -
V gene: TRBV20-1
CDR3 DNA: TGCAGTGCTGTCCGGGGGGGCGCCTACAATGAGCAGTTCTTC
CDR3 protein: CSAVRGGAYNEQFF

J gene: TRBJ1-5
D gene: -
clone size: few
V gene: TRBV6-1
CDR3 DNA: TGTGCCAGCAGTGAAGGAGGTGGGGGTGCGTTTCAGCCCCAGCATTTT
CDR3 protein: CASSEGGGGAFQPQHF

J gene: TRBJ1-2
D gene: -
clone size: -
V gene: TRBV27
CDR3 DNA: TGTGCCAGCAGGTCTCAGGGCCCGAAGGCCGATGGCTACACCTTC
CDR3 protein: CASRSQGPKADGYTF

J gene: TRBJ2-1
D gene: -
clone size: once
V gene: TRBV5-1
CDR3 DNA: TGCGCCAGCAGCTACCAACAGGGTTCCGGTACAAATGAGCAGTTCTTC
CDR3 protein: CASSYQQGSGTNEQFF

J gene: TRBJ1-1
D gene: TRBD1
clone size: -
V gene: TRBV7-9
CDR3 DNA: TGTGCCAGCAGCCCGACAGGGCTTGAAGCTTTCTTT
CDR3 protein: CASSPTGLEAFF

J gene: TRBJ1-1
D gene: TRBD1
clone size: many
V gene: TRBV12-3/TRBV12-4
CDR3 DNA: TGTGCCAGCAGTCCACAGGGGCTTAACACTGAAGCTTTCTTT
CDR3 protein: CASSPQGLNTEAFF

J gene: TRBJ1-1
D gene: -
clone size: -
V gene: TRBV7-6
CDR3 DNA: TGTGCCAGCAGCTTAAGTCCTACTGGTATGAACACTGAAGCTTTCTTT
CDR3 protein: CASSLSPTGMNTEAFF

J gene: TRBJ1-2
D gene: TRBD1
clone size: -
V gene: TRBV7-2
CDR3 DNA: TGTGCCAGCAGCTTAGTGCCGGGACAGGGGGGCTATGGCTACACCTTC
CDR3 protein: CASSLVPGQGGYGYTF

J gene: TRBJ2-1
D gene: -
clone size: few
V gene: TRBV6-1
CDR3 DNA: TGTGCCAGCAGTGTACAGCCCTACAATGAGCAGTTCTTC
CDR3 protein: CASSVQPYNEQFF

J gene: TRBJ2-3
D gene: -
clone size: once
V gene: TRBV5-4
CDR3 DNA: TGTGCCAGCAGCTTGGGACAGTCGACCCCTAGCACAGATACGCAGTATTTT
CDR3 protein: CASSLGQSTPSTDTQYF

J gene: TRBJ2-5
D gene: TRBD2
clone size: -
V gene: TRBV12-3/TRBV12-4
CDR3 DNA: TGTGCCAGCACCCGGGGACTAAGTTTGGAGACCCAGTACTTC
CDR3 protein: CASTRGLSLETQYF

J gene: TRBJ2-5
D gene: TRBD2
clone size: -
V gene: TRBV19
CDR3 DNA: TGTGCCAGTAGTACCCTTTCGGGTAGCGGGGGGCAAGAGACCCAGTACTTC
CDR3 protein: CASSTLSGSGGQETQYF

J gene: TRBJ2-5
D gene: -
clone size: -
V gene: TRBV27
CDR3 DNA: TGTGCCAGCAGTTTACGGCGGGCGGGCGAGACCCAGTACTTC
CDR3 protein: CASSLRRAGETQYF